The source of this T cell receptor beta chain is a study of blood T cell repertoires in COVID-19. Study background: Some COVID-19 samples were acute and others convalescent; all came from the United States, Italy and Spain. T cells, B-cell-depleted T cells, or PBMCs supplied cDNA or gDNA.

As originally analysed: Nucleated cell number was recorded as an estimate derived from reference gene primer amplification. TCRdb's table, derived via immunoSEQ multiplex PCR, lists solely in-frame clones and lacks some. The V and J calls and clone size come from that table; D and trimming were worked out from the DNA. In the table there are roughly 200,000 clones, approximately 91% of which are singletons. This CDR3 is built from 15 residues. The V gene lost 4 bases and the J gene lost 4 bases, with 11 bases spanning the gap. CDR1 and CDR2 from the germline V gene are MDHEN and SYDVKM. Followed over time, Seattle patients had been enrolled while infection was active.

This TCR came from a man aged 50 or older with COVID-19, enrolled during active disease. V usage is TRBV28 and J usage is TRBJ2-6, with a possible D match to TRBD1 (6 bases). The sample was peripheral blood. CDR3 region: CASSSTGSGANVLTF. For the CDR3, the DNA is TGTGCCAGCAGTTCGACAGGTTCCGGGGCCAACGTCCTGACTTTC.